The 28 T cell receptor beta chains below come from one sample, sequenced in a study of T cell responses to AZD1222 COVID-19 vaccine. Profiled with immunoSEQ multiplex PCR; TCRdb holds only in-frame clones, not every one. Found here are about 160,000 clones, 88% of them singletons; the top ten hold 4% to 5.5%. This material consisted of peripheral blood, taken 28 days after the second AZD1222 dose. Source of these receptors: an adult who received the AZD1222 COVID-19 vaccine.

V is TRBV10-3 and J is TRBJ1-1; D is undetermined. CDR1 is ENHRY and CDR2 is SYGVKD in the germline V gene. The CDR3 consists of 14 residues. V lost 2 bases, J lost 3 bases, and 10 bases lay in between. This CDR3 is CAISEPSVDTEAFF. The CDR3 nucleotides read TGTGCCATCAGTGAGCCCTCAGTGGACACTGAAGCTTTCTTT.

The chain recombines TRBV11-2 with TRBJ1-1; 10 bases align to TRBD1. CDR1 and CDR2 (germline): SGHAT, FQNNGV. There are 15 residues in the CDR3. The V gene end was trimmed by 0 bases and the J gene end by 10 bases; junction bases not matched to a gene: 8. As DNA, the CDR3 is TGTGCCAGCAGCTTAGACGCCGGACAGGGGGGAGTAGCTTTCTTT. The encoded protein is CASSLDAGQGGVAFF.

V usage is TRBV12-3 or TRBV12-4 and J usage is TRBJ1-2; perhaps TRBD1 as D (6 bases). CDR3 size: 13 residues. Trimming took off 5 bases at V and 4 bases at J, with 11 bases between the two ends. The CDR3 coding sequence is TGTGCCAGCAGTGGGGACAAATCCTATGGCTACACCTTC. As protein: CASSGDKSYGYTF.

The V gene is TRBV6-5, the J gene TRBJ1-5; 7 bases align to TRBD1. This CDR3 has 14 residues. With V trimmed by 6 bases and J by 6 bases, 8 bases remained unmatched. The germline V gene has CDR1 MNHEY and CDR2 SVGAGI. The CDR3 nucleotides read TGTGCCAGCAGCCCCCAGGGGGGTGGTCAGCCCCAGCATTTT. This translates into CASSPQGGGQPQHF.

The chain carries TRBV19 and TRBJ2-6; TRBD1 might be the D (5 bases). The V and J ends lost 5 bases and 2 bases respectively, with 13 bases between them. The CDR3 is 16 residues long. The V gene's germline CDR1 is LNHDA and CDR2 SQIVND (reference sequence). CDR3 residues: CASSPSGFAGANVLTF. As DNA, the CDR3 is TGTGCCAGTAGTCCCTCAGGGTTTGCTGGGGCCAACGTCCTGACTTTC.

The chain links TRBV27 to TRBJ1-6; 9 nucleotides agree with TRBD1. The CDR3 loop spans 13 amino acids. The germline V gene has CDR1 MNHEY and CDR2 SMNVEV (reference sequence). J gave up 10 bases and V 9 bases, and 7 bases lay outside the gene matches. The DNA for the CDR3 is TGTGCCAGTAGGGGACAGGGTTACTCACCCCTCCACTTT. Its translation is CASRGQGYSPLHF.

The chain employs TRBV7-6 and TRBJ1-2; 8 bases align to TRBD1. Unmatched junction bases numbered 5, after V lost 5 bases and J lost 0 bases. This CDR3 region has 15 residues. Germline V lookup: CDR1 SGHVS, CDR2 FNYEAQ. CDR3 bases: TGTGCCAGCAGCATCGGGACAGGTCCTAACTATGGCTACACCTTC. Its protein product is CASSIGTGPNYGYTF.

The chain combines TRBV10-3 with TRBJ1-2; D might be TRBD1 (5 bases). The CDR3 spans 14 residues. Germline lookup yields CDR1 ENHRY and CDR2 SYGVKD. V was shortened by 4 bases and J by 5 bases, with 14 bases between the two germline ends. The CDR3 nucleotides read TGTGCCATCAGTGGGGTAGGGGAGGGATATGGCTACACCTTC. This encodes CAISGVGEGYGYTF.

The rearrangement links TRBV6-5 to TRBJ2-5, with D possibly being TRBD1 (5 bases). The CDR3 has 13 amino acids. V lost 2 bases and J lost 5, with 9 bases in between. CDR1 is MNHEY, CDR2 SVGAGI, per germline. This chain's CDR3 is CASSYGARETQYF. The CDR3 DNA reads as TGTGCCAGCAGTTACGGGGCCCGGGAGACCCAGTACTTC.

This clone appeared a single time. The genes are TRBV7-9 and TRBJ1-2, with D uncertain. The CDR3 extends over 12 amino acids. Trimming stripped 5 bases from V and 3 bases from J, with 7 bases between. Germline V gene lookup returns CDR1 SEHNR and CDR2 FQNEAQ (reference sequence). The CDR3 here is CASSPDHYGYTF. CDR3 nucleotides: TGTGCCAGCAGCCCGGACCACTATGGCTACACCTTC.

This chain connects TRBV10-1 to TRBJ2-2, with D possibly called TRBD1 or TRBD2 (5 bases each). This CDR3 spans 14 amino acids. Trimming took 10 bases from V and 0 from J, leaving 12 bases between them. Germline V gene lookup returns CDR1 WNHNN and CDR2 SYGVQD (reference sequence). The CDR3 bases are TGCGCCACGAGAGGGGCGTCGAACACCGGGGAGCTGTTTTTT. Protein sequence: CATRGASNTGELFF.

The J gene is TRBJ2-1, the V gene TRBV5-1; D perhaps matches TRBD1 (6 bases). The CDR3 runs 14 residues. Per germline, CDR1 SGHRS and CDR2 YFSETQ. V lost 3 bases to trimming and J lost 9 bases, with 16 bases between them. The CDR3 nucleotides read TGCGCCAGCAGCTGGCAGCCAGGGGAAAGTGAGCAGTTCTTC. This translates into CASSWQPGESEQFF.

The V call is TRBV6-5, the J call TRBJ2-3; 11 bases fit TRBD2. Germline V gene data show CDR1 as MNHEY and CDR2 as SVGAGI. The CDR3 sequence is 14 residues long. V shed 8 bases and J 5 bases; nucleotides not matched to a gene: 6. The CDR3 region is CASGLTSGRDTQYF. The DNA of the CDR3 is TGTGCCAGCGGTCTCACTAGCGGGAGAGATACGCAGTATTTT.

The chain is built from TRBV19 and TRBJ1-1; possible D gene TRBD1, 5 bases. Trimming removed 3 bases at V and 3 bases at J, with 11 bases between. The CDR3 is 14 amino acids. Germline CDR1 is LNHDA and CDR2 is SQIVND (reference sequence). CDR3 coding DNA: TGTGCCAGTAGTATCAGGGAGAGGGACACTGAAGCTTTCTTT. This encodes CASSIRERDTEAFF.

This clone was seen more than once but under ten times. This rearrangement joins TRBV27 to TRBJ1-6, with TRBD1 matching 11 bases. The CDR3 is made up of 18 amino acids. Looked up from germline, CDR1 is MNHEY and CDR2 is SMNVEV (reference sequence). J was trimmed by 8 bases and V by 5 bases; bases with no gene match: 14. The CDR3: CASSPGWTGGYVDSPLHF. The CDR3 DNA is TGTGCCAGCAGTCCCGGCTGGACAGGGGGCTATGTTGATTCACCCCTCCACTTT.

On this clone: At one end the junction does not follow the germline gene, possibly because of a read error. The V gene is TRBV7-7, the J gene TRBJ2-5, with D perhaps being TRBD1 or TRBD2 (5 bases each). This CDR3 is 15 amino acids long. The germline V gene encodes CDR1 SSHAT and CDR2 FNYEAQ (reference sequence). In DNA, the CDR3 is TGTGCTAGCAGCATAGGGCGAGGGGTAGGAGAGACCCAGTACTTC. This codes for CASSIGRGVGETQYF.

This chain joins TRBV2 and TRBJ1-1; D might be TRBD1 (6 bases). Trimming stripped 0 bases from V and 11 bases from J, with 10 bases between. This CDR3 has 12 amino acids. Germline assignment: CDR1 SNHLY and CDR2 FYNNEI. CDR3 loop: CASSEAPDRAFF. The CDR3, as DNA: TGTGCCAGCAGTGAAGCGCCCGACAGGGCTTTCTTT.

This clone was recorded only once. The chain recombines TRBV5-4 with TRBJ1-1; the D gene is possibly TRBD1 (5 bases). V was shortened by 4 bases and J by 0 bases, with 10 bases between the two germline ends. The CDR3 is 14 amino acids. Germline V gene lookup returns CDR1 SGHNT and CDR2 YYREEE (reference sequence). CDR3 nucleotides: TGTGCCAGCAGCGGACGGGGGTTGAACACTGAAGCTTTCTTT. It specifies CASSGRGLNTEAFF.

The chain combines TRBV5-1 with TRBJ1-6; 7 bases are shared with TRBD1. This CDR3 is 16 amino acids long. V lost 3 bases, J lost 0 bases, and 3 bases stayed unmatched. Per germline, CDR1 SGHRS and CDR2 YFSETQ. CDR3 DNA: TGCGCCAGCAGCTCCGGGACAGACTCCTATAATTCACCCCTCCACTTT. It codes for CASSSGTDSYNSPLHF.

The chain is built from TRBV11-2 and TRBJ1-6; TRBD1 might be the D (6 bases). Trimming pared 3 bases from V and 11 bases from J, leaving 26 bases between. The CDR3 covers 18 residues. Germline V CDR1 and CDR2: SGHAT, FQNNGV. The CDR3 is CASSFLPPLRQAQPPLHF. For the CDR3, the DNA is TGTGCCAGCAGCTTTTTACCGCCTCTCAGACAGGCCCAACCACCCCTCCACTTT.

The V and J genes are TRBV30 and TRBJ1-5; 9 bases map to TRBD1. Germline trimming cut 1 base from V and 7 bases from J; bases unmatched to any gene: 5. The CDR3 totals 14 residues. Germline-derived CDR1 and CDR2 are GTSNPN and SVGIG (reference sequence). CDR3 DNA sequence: TGTGCCTGGAGTGAACACAGGGGGCAACAGCCCCAGCATTTT. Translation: CAWSEHRGQQPQHF.

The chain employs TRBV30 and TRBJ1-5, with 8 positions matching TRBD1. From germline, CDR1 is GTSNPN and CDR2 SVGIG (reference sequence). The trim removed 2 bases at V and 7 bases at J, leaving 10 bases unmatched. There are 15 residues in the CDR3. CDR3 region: CAWSNPDRGGQPQHF. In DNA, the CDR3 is TGTGCCTGGAGTAACCCAGACAGGGGTGGACAGCCCCAGCATTTT.

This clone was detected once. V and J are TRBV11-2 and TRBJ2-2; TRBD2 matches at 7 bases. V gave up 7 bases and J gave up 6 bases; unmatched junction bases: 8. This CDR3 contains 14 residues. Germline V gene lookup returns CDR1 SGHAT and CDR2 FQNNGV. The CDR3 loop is CASIKRGVAGELFF. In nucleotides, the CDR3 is TGTGCCAGCATCAAACGGGGGGTCGCCGGGGAGCTGTTTTTT.

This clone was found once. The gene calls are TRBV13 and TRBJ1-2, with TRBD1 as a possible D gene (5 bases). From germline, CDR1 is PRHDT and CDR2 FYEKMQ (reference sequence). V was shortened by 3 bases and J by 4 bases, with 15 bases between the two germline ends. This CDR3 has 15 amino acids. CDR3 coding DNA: TGTGCCAGCAGCTTCAGCGGGACTGAACCCTATGGCTACACCTTC. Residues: CASSFSGTEPYGYTF. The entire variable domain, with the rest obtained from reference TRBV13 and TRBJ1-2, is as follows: AAGVIQSPRHLIKEKRETATLKCYPIPRHDTVYWYQQGPGQDPQFLISFYEKMQSDKGSIPDRFSAQQFSDYHSELNMSSLELGDSALYFCASSFSGTEPYGYTFGSGTRLTVV.

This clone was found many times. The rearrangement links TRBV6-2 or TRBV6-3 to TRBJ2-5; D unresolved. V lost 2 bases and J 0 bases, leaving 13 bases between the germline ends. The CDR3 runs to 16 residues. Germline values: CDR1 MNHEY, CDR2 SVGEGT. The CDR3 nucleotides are TGTGCCAGCAGTTACGGGGTAGCAGCGTACCAAGAGACCCAGTACTTC. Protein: CASSYGVAAYQETQYF.

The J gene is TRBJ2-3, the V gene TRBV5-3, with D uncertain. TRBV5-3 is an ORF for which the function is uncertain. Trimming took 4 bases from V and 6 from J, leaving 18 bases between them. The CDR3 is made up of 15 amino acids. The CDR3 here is CARSPRRRLADTQYF. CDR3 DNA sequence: TGTGCCAGAAGCCCCCGACGCAGGTTAGCCGATACGCAGTATTTT.

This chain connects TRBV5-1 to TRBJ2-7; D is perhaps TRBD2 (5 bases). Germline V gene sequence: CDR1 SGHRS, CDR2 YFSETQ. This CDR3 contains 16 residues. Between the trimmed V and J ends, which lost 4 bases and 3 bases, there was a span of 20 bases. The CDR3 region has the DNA TGCGCCAGCAGCCGAGGAGGCGAATCTCGCGTCTACGAGCAGTACTTC. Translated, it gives CASSRGGESRVYEQYF.

This chain's CDR3 is CASSLSYRSDEQYF. The CDR3 nucleotides read TGTGCCAGCAGTTTATCTTACAGAAGTGACGAGCAGTACTTC. V and J are TRBV27 and TRBJ2-7, with unresolved D. The V end lost 0 bases, the J end lost 5 bases, and 11 bases lay between the germline ends. The CDR3 consists of 14 residues. Germline V gene sequence: CDR1 MNHEY, CDR2 SMNVEV (reference sequence).